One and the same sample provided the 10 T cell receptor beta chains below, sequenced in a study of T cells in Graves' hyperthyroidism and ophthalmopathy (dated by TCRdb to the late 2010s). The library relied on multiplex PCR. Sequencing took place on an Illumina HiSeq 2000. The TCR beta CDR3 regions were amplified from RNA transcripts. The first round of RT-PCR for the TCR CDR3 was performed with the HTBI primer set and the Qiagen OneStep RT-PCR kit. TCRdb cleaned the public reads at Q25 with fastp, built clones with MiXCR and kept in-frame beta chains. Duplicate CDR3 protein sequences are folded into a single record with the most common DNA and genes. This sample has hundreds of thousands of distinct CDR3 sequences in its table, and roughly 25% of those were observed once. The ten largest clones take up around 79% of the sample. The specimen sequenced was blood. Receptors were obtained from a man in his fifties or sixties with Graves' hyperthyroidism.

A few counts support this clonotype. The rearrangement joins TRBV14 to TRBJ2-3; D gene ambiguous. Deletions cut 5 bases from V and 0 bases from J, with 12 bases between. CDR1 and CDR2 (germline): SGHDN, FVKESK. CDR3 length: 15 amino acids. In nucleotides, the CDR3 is TGTGCCAGCAGCTCCAGGACGAGTAGCACAGATACGCAGTATTTT. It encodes CASSSRTSSTDTQYF.

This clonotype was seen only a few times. DNA of the CDR3: TGTGCCAGCAGCTTCCCCCGGGGGGACGCCGAAGAGACCCAGTACTTC. Amino acids: CASSFPRGDAEETQYF. The J gene is TRBJ2-5, the V gene TRBV7-2; 7 bases are shared with TRBD2. After removal of 3 bases from V and 3 bases from J, the junction contained 10 bases not matched to a gene. Per the germline V gene, CDR1 is SGHTA and CDR2 is FQGNSA. The CDR3 sequence is 16 residues long.

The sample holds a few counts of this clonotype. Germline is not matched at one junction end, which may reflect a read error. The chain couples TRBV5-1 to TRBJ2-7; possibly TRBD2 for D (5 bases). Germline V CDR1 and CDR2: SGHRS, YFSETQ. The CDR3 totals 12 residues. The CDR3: CASSRERYEQYF. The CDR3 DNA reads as TGTGCCAGCAGCCGTGAGCGGTACGAGCAGTACTTC.

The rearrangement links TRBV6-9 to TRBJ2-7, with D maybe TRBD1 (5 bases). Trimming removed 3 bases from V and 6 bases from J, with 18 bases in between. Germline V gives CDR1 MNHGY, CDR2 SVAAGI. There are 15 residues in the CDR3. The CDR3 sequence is CASSYEGHATLEQYF. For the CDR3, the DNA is TGTGCCAGCAGTTACGAAGGACATGCAACCCTCGAGCAGTACTTC.

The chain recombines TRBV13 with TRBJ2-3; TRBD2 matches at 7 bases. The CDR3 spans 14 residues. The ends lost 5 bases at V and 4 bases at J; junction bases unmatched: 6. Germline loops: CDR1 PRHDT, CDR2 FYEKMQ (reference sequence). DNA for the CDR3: TGTGCCAGCAGCCCCCCGGGGGGTCCAGATACGCAGTATTTT. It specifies CASSPPGGPDTQYF.

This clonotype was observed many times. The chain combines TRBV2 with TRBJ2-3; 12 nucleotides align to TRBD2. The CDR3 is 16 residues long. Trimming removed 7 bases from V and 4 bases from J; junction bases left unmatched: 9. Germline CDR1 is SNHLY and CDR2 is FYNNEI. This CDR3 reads CASTRGWTSGADTQYF. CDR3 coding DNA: TGTGCCAGCACTCGAGGCTGGACTAGCGGGGCAGATACGCAGTATTTT.

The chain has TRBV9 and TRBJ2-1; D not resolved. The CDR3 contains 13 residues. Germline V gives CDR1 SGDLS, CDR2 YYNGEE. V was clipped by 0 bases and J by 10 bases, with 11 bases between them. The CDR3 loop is CASSVGADGEQFF. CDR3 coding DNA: TGTGCCAGCAGCGTAGGAGCCGATGGGGAGCAGTTCTTC.

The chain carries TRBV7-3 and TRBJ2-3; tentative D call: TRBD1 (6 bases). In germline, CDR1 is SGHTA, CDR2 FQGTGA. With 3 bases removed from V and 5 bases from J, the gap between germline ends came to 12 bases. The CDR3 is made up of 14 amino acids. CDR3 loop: CASSFGRGEDTQYF. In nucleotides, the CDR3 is TGTGCCAGCAGCTTTGGCAGGGGAGAAGATACGCAGTATTTT. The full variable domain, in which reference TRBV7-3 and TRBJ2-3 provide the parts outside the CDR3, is GAGVSQTPSNKVTEKGKYVELRCDPISGHTALYWYRQSLGQGPEFLIYFQGTGAADDSGLPNDRFFAVRPEGSVSTLKIQRTERGDSAVYLCASSFGRGEDTQYFGPGTRLTVL.

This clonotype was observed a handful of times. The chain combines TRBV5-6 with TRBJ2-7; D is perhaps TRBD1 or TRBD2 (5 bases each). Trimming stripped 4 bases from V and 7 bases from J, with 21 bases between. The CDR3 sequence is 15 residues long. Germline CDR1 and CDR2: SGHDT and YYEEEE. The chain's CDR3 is CASSVPGTGPREQYF. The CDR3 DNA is TGTGCCAGCAGCGTTCCCGGGACGGGGCCGCGAGAGCAGTACTTC.

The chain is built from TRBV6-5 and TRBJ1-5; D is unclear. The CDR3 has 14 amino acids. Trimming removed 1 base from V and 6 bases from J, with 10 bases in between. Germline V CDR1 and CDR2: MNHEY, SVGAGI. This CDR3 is CASSYYSVGQPQHF. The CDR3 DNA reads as TGTGCCAGCAGTTACTATAGTGTCGGTCAGCCCCAGCATTTT.